This T cell receptor beta chain came from a study of response to subunit inactivated influenza vaccine. General study results and limits: Seasonal influenza vaccination, on each occasion, was suggested by the authors to recruit few new T cells.

The CDR3 sequence is 13 residues long. V lost 1 base and J 5 bases, leaving 12 bases between the germline ends. Germline lookup yields CDR1 DFQATT and CDR2 SNEGSKA (reference sequence). One entry per CDR3 protein, called by TCRdb with MiXCR from the RT-PCR reads. The profile shows 800,000 or so distinct CDR3 sequences, about 20% of them singletons. Concerning this clonotype: Its antigen is currently unknown.

This rearrangement joins TRBV20-1 to TRBJ2-7; D ambiguous. The clonotype originates from a man aged 45-65 years who received an inactivated influenza vaccine. The source material was PBMCs from blood, sampled less than 6 days after vaccination. The CDR3 here is CSARGQAQDEQYF. The CDR3 DNA reads TGCAGTGCTAGAGGCCAGGCCCAGGACGAGCAGTACTTC.